This T cell receptor (beta chain) was identified in a study of T cells in Graves' hyperthyroidism and ophthalmopathy. Across 18 months, stable Graves' hyperthyroidism was marked by no progression to ophthalmopathy. TCR beta CDR3 sequences were amplified from RNA transcripts. The study used the HTBI primer set for a first-round RT-PCR of the TCR CDR3. TCRdb processed the multiplex PCR reads anew with MiXCR; each CDR3 protein has one entry. Among 200,000 to 250,000 distinct CDR3 sequences listed, 17% were seen once. Germline trimming cut 1 base from V and 0 bases from J; bases unmatched to any gene: 9. The germline V gene has CDR1 MGHRA and CDR2 YSYEKL. There are 18 residues in the CDR3. This clonotype showed up just a few times.

The sample comprised blood. V gene TRBV4-1 combines with J gene TRBJ2-7, with 10 bases that match TRBD1. The sequence came from a man aged 45-60 years with Graves' hyperthyroidism. The CDR3 loop is CASSQVGQGMMGSYEQYF. The CDR3 bases are TGCGCCAGCAGCCAAGTGGGACAGGGGATGATGGGCTCCTACGAGCAGTACTTC.